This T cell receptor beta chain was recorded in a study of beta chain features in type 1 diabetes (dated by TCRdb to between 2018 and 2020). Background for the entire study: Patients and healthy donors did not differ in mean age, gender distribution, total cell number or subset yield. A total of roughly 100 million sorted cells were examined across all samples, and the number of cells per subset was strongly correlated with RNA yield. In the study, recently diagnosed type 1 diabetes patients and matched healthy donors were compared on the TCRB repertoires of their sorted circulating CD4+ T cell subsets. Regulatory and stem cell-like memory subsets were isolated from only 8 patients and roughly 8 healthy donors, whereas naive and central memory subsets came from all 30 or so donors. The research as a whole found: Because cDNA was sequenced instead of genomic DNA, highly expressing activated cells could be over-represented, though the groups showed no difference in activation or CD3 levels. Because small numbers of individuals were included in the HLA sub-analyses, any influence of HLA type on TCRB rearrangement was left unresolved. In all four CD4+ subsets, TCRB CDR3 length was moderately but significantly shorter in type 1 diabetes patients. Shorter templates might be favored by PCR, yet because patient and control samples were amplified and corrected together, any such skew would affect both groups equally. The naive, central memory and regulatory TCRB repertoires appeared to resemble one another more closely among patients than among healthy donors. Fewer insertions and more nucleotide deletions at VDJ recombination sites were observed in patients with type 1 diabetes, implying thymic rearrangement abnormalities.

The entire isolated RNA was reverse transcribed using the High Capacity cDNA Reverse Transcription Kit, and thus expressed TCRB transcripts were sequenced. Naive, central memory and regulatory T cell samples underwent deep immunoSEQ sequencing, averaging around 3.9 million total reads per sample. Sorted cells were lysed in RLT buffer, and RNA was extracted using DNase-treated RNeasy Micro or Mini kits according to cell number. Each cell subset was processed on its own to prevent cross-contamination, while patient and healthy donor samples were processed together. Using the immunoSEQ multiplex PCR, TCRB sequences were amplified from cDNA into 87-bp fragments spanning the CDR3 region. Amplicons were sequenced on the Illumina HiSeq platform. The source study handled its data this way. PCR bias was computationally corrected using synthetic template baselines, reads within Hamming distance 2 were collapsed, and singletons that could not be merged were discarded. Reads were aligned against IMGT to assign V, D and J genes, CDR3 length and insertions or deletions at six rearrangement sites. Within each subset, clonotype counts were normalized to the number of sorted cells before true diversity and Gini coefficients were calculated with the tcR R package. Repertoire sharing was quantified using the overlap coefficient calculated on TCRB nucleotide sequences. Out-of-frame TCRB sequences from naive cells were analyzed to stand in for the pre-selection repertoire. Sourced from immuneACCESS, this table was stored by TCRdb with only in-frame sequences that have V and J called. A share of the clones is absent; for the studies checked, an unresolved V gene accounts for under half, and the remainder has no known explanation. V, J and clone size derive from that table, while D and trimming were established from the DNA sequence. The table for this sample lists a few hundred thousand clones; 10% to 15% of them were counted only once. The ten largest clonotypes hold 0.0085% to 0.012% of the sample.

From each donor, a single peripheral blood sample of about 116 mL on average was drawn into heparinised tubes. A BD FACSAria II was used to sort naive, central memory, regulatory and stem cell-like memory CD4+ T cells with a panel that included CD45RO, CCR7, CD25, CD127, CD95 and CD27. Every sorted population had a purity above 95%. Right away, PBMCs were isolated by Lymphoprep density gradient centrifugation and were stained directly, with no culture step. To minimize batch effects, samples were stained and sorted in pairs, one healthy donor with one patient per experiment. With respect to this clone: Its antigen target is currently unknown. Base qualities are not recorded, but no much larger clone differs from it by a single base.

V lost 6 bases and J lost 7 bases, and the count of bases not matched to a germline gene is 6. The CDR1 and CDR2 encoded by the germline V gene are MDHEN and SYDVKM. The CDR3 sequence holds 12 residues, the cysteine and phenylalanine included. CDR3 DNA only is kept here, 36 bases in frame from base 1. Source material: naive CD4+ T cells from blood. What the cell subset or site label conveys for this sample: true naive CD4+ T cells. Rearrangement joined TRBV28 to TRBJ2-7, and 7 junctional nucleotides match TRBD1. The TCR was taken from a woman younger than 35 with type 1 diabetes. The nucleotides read TGTGCCAGCAGCAGTGACAGGGAAGAGCAGTACTTC. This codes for CASSSDREEQYF.